The 30 T cell receptor beta chains presented below share a single source sample, sequenced in a study of blood T cell repertoires in COVID-19. The method was immunoSEQ multiplex PCR; TCRdb's version includes in-frame clones alone and lacks a portion of them. This table holds 100,000 to 150,000 clones, around 83% found once. The sample consisted of peripheral blood. Receptors were obtained from a man in his sixties with acute or convalescent COVID-19.

The chain carries TRBV11-2 and TRBJ1-2, with 11 bases matching TRBD1. V shed 4 bases and J 5 bases; nucleotides not matched to a gene: 6. Germline lookup yields CDR1 SGHAT and CDR2 FQNNGV. The CDR3 is 15 amino acids. CDR3 residues: CASSSGRDRGYGYTF. CDR3 nucleotides: TGTGCCAGCAGCTCAGGACGGGACAGGGGGTATGGCTACACCTTC.

The rearrangement links TRBV10-3 to TRBJ2-7; TRBD2 aligns across 7 bases. CDR1 ENHRY and CDR2 SYGVKD come from the germline V gene. V was clipped by 3 bases and J by 3 bases; unmatched bases: 5. CDR3 length: 14 residues. DNA of the CDR3: TGTGCCATCAGTGAACGGGGGGAAGGCTACGAGCAGTACTTC. It is translated as CAISERGEGYEQYF.

The chain couples TRBV28 to TRBJ2-5, with 8 bases fitting TRBD2. Trimming cost V 6 bases and J 1 base; bases outside gene matches: 4. Germline V gives CDR1 MDHEN, CDR2 SYDVKM. The CDR3 totals 14 residues. The chain's CDR3 is CASRPLAGQETQYF. Written as DNA, the CDR3 is TGTGCCAGCAGGCCTCTAGCGGGCCAAGAGACCCAGTACTTC.

The V gene is TRBV6-2 or TRBV6-3, the J gene TRBJ1-5; 11 bases line up with TRBD1. Losses at the gene ends were 1 base for V and 2 bases for J; bases not matched to a gene: 10. The CDR3 spans 19 residues. Germline V lookup: CDR1 MNHEY, CDR2 SVGEGT. CDR3 residues: CASSYLLGQGATGNQPQHF. The CDR3, as DNA: TGTGCCAGCAGTTACTTATTAGGACAGGGGGCTACGGGCAATCAGCCCCAGCATTTT.

V usage is TRBV29-1 and J usage is TRBJ2-7, with 13 bases matching TRBD2. Trimming at V came to 7 bases and at J to 2 bases, leaving 14 bases not matched to a gene. Germline values: CDR1 SQVTM, CDR2 ANQGSEA. The CDR3 runs to 17 residues. CDR3 amino acids: CSANGLAGAKSPYEQYF. CDR3 coding DNA: TGCAGCGCCAATGGACTAGCGGGAGCGAAGAGTCCCTACGAGCAGTACTTC.

The chain links TRBV19 to TRBJ2-4; D is perhaps TRBD1 (6 bases). The CDR3 runs 14 residues. CDR1 and CDR2 from the germline V gene are LNHDA and SQIVND (reference sequence). V was clipped by 3 bases and J by 6 bases, with 12 bases between them. The CDR3, as DNA: TGTGCCAGTAGTATCTGGCAGGGGAGAAACATTCAGTACTTC. This gives the protein CASSIWQGRNIQYF.

The CDR3 nucleotides read TGCAGCGTTGAAGATCAGGGCAGGGGCTATGGCTACACCTTC. Encoded protein: CSVEDQGRGYGYTF. The rearrangement uses TRBV29-1 and TRBJ1-2; D may be TRBD1 (6 bases). Trimming stripped 0 bases from V and 4 bases from J, with 12 bases between. Looked up from germline, CDR1 is SQVTM and CDR2 is ANQGSEA. The CDR3 sequence is 14 residues long.

V is TRBV5-1 and J is TRBJ2-3, with D possibly matching TRBD2 (6 bases). Germline lookup yields CDR1 SGHRS and CDR2 YFSETQ. Between the trimmed V and J ends, which lost 1 base and 0 bases, there was a span of 9 bases. This CDR3 is built from 15 residues. Here the CDR3 reads CASSLKGGSTDTQYF. Written as DNA, the CDR3 is TGCGCCAGCAGCTTGAAGGGAGGTAGCACAGATACGCAGTATTTT.

CDR3 sequence reads: CASSQVGAAYSNQPQHF. The CDR3 region has the DNA TGTGCCAGCAGCCAAGTGGGGGCGGCTTATAGCAATCAGCCCCAGCATTTT. The V and J genes are TRBV3-1 (or the pseudogene TRBV3-2) and TRBJ1-5; a possible D gene is TRBD1 (6 bases). This CDR3 region has 17 residues. Germline V gene lookup returns CDR1 LGHDT and CDR2 YNNKEL (reference sequence). The V gene lost 1 base and the J gene lost 0 bases, with 13 bases spanning the gap.

The rearrangement links TRBV9 to TRBJ2-7; 8 nucleotides align to TRBD1. The CDR3 covers 16 residues. Trimming cost V 4 bases and J 3 bases; bases outside gene matches: 12. CDR1 is SGDLS, CDR2 YYNGEE, per germline. The CDR3 bases are TGTGCCAGCAGCCCGCGACTTCAGGGGGCGGGCTACGAGCAGTACTTC. This translates into CASSPRLQGAGYEQYF. The complete variable domain, with remaining parts taken from reference TRBV9 and TRBJ2-7, reads DSGVTQTPKHLITATGQRVTLRCSPRSGDLSVYWYQQSLDQGLQFLIQYYNGEERAKGNILERFSAQQFPDLHSELNLSSLELGDSALYFCASSPRLQGAGYEQYFGPGTRLTVT.

A single count supports this clone. This rearrangement joins TRBV5-4 to TRBJ2-1; 14 nucleotides align to TRBD2. Per germline, CDR1 SGHNT and CDR2 YYREEE (reference sequence). V shed 4 bases, J shed 4 bases, and the junction held 1 base outside the gene matches. The CDR3 length is 15 residues. CDR3 sequence (DNA): TGTGCCAGCAGCGGGACTAGCGGGGGATACAATGAGCAGTTCTTC. This gives the protein CASSGTSGGYNEQFF.

The chain links TRBV18 to TRBJ1-3; D may be TRBD1 (5 bases). From germline, CDR1 is KGHSH and CDR2 LQKENI. Trimming removed 4 bases at V and 2 bases at J, with 15 bases between. This CDR3 spans 16 amino acids. DNA for the CDR3: TGTGCCAGCTCACTGGTTGGGGCGATTGCTGGAAACACCATATATTTT. Translation gives CASSLVGAIAGNTIYF.

This clone has a handful of counts. The rearrangement joins TRBV11-2 to TRBJ2-1; 10 nucleotides agree with TRBD2. This CDR3 has 16 amino acids. CDR1 SGHAT and CDR2 FQNNGV come from the germline V gene. Trimming cost V 4 bases and J 8 bases; bases outside gene matches: 11. CDR3 nucleotides: TGTGCCAGCAGCTCCATCAGCGGGAGGGTTTCCCATGAGCAGTTCTTC. Protein product: CASSSISGRVSHEQFF.

This rearrangement joins TRBV27 to TRBJ2-7, with TRBD1 as a possible D gene (9 bases). This CDR3 region has 14 residues. Trimming stripped 4 bases from V and 6 bases from J, with 16 bases between. Germline loops: CDR1 MNHEY, CDR2 SMNVEV (reference sequence). This chain's CDR3 is CASSSLAGQGEQYF. The CDR3 nucleotides are TGTGCCAGCAGTTCCTTAGCGGGACAGGGCGAGCAGTACTTC.

This clone has just a few counts. CDR3 in amino acids: CASSLISGATNEKLFF. The CDR3 coding sequence is TGTGCCAGCAGCTTAATTTCGGGAGCAACTAATGAAAAACTGTTTTTT. The V call is TRBV7-9, the J call TRBJ1-4, with unresolved D. This CDR3 is 16 amino acids long. The V end was cut by 2 bases, the J end by 0 bases, with 10 bases between. Per germline, CDR1 SEHNR and CDR2 FQNEAQ (reference sequence).

This chain links TRBV6-1 with TRBJ1-2, with TRBD1 as a possible D gene (5 bases). V was shortened by 2 bases and J by 2 bases, with 9 bases between the two germline ends. Germline V gives CDR1 MNHNS, CDR2 SASEGT. The CDR3 has 14 amino acids. CDR3 loop: CASSEPPGNYGYTF. The CDR3 DNA sequence: TGTGCCAGCAGTGAACCGCCAGGGAACTATGGCTACACCTTC.

For this clone: The same CDR3 can be traced to other DNA sequences in this sample. The genes are TRBV30 and TRBJ2-2; 13 bases map to TRBD2. This CDR3 is 16 amino acids long. After removal of 5 bases from V and 3 bases from J, the junction contained 6 bases not matched to a gene. CDR1 and CDR2 (germline): GTSNPN, SVGIG (reference sequence). CDR3 sequence reads: CAWGGLAGAHTGELFF. The CDR3 DNA follows: TGTGCCTGGGGCGGACTAGCGGGAGCACACACCGGGGAGCTGTTTTTT. Supplemented by reference TRBV30 and TRBJ2-2, the full variable domain reads SQTIHQWPATLVQPVGSPLSLECTVEGTSNPNLYWYRQAAGRGLQLLFYSVGIGQISSEVPQNLSASRPQDRQFILSSKKLLLSDSGFYLCAWGGLAGAHTGELFFGEGSRLTVL.

V usage is TRBV5-1 and J usage is TRBJ1-5, with D possibly TRBD1 on 6 matching bases. V was pared by 7 bases and J by 2 bases, with 13 bases between. From germline, CDR1 is SGHRS and CDR2 YFSETQ. The CDR3 loop spans 14 amino acids. In nucleotides, the CDR3 is TGCGCCAGCTCACAGGGCGGAGGCAATCAGCCCCAGCATTTT. Translated, it gives CASSQGGGNQPQHF.

The chain employs TRBV5-5 and TRBJ1-5; a weak D match, TRBD1 (5 bases). The ends were cut back, 1 base at V and 2 bases at J, with 19 bases in the middle. Germline CDR1 reads SGHKS; CDR2 reads YYEKEE (reference sequence). CDR3 length equals 18 residues. CDR3 in amino acids: CASSLPPRGGDGNQPQHF. The CDR3 DNA reads as TGTGCCAGCAGCTTGCCGCCCCGGGGGGGGGACGGCAATCAGCCCCAGCATTTT.

V is TRBV28 and J is TRBJ2-7; 9 nucleotides align to TRBD1. Looked up from germline, CDR1 is MDHEN and CDR2 is SYDVKM. The CDR3 extends over 16 amino acids. Trimming removed 4 bases from V and 3 bases from J; junction bases left unmatched: 10. The CDR3 loop is CASSSGQGYAFYEQYF. The CDR3 coding sequence is TGTGCCAGCAGTTCGGGACAGGGCTACGCATTCTACGAGCAGTACTTC.

This clone was detected a few times. This chain connects TRBV24-1 to TRBJ1-2; 9 bases agree with TRBD1. The CDR3 length is 15 residues. V shed 4 bases, J shed 6 bases, and the junction held 8 bases outside the gene matches. The V gene's germline CDR1 is KGHDR and CDR2 SFDVKD. The CDR3 DNA follows: TGTGCCACCAGTGAGGCCGGGACAGGGTTTCATGGCTACACCTTC. The encoded protein is CATSEAGTGFHGYTF.

The chain combines TRBV7-6 with TRBJ1-5; tentative D call: TRBD1 (5 bases). V lost 3 bases, J lost 1 base, and 13 bases lay in between. Germline CDR1 is SGHVS and CDR2 is FNYEAQ. CDR3 length: 16 residues. CDR3 coding DNA: TGTGCCAGCAGCTTGAACCCGGGGGGGAGCAATCAGCCCCAGCATTTT. This encodes CASSLNPGGSNQPQHF.

The rearrangement joins TRBV2 to TRBJ1-2, with TRBD1 matching over 10 bases. The CDR3 extends over 15 amino acids. The germline V gene encodes CDR1 SNHLY and CDR2 FYNNEI. The trim removed 4 bases at V and 0 bases at J, leaving 2 bases unmatched. CDR3 residues: CASSVGQGPNYGYTF. DNA for the CDR3: TGTGCCAGCAGTGTGGGACAGGGGCCTAACTATGGCTACACCTTC.

The V call is TRBV6-5, the J call TRBJ1-2; D may be TRBD1 (6 bases). This CDR3 region has 13 residues. V was clipped by 10 bases and J by 7 bases, with 19 bases between them. Germline V gene sequence: CDR1 MNHEY, CDR2 SVGAGI. CDR3 region: CAILDRASGGYTF. CDR3 in DNA: TGTGCCATCCTGGACAGAGCCAGTGGTGGCTACACCTTC.

This chain joins TRBV24-1 and TRBJ1-5; tentatively, D is TRBD1 (5 bases). Germline V gene data show CDR1 as KGHDR and CDR2 as SFDVKD. This CDR3 contains 16 residues. V lost 9 bases and J 0 bases, leaving 17 bases between the germline ends. The CDR3 protein is CATAPQGAGSNQPQHF. CDR3 DNA: TGTGCCACCGCACCCCAAGGGGCTGGTAGCAATCAGCCCCAGCATTTT.

The chain combines TRBV19 with TRBJ1-5, with D hard to call. Germline V gene lookup returns CDR1 LNHDA and CDR2 SQIVND (reference sequence). The CDR3 runs 17 residues. Trimming pared 7 bases from V and 1 base from J, leaving 20 bases between. Written as DNA, the CDR3 is TGTGCCAGTAAGCCTCGAGGACTTGAGGTGAGCAATCAGCCCCAGCATTTT. It yields the protein CASKPRGLEVSNQPQHF.

The rearrangement joins TRBV15 to TRBJ2-7; a weak D match, TRBD1 (7 bases). There are 16 residues in the CDR3. Trimming left V 3 bases short and J 4 bases short, with 19 bases between. Germline V gene data show CDR1 as LNHNV and CDR2 as YYDKDF (reference sequence). This chain's CDR3 is CATSRGGRTRGYEQYF. CDR3 DNA sequence: TGTGCCACCAGCAGGGGGGGCAGGACCAGGGGGTACGAGCAGTACTTC.

The J gene is TRBJ2-5, the V gene TRBV3-1 (or the pseudogene TRBV3-2); TRBD2 agrees at 11 bases. CDR1 and CDR2 (germline): LGHDT, YNNKEL (reference sequence). The ends lost 3 bases at V and 5 bases at J; junction bases unmatched: 5. The CDR3 covers 15 residues. The CDR3 is CASSQLAGGLETQYF. Here the CDR3 DNA reads TGTGCCAGCAGCCAGCTAGCGGGAGGATTGGAGACCCAGTACTTC.

The chain couples TRBV28 to TRBJ1-2; D is perhaps TRBD1 (6 bases). Germline assignment: CDR1 MDHEN and CDR2 SYDVKM. V was clipped by 8 bases and J by 4 bases, with 17 bases between them. This CDR3 has 14 amino acids. The CDR3 nucleotides read TGTGCCAGCGATCCTGGACAGCCCCCCTATGGCTACACCTTC. It translates to CASDPGQPPYGYTF.

The chain carries TRBV2 and TRBJ2-2; D may be TRBD2 (5 bases). CDR1 SNHLY and CDR2 FYNNEI come from the germline V gene. V was shortened by 5 bases and J by 3 bases, with 16 bases between the two germline ends. The CDR3 contains 16 residues. This CDR3 is CASSPFGGGYTGELFF. CDR3 DNA sequence: TGTGCCAGCAGTCCTTTTGGCGGAGGCTACACCGGGGAGCTGTTTTTT.